This T cell receptor beta chain was sequenced for a study of blood T cells in healthy people across ages. Across the whole study: Template-switching capture recovered about one barcoded beta molecule per two T cells.

Points on this clonotype: The antigen remains unidentified.

The authors ran a second PCR of 7 to 11 cycles using a sample-barcoded 5' primer and a J-beta primer mix. TCRdb passed the 5' RACE reads through MiXCR, listing each CDR3 protein once. The sample lists roughly 1,500,000 distinct CDR3 sequences; around 36% were seen once. General study results and limits: Expanded clonotype shifts may have been confounded, as the donors had an unknown CMV status.

CDR1 is SGHAT and CDR2 is FQNNGV in the germline V gene. V was clipped by 4 bases and J by 4 bases; unmatched bases: 4. The CDR3 contains 14 residues. This TCR derives from a woman in her thirties in good health. The chain carries TRBV11-2 and TRBJ1-1; TRBD1 agrees at 9 bases. Sequencing was performed on blood. The CDR3 nucleotides are TGTGCCAGCAGCTACGTGGACAGGGGCACTGAAGCTTTCTTT. Its translation: CASSYVDRGTEAFF. The whole variable domain, remainder taken from reference TRBV11-2 and TRBJ1-1, is EAGVAQSPRYKIIEKRQSVAFWCNPISGHATLYWYQQILGQGPKLLIQFQNNGVVDDSQLPKDRFSAERLKGVDSTLKIQPAKLEDSAVYLCASSYVDRGTEAFFGQGTRLTVV.